These 11 T cell receptor beta chains were sequenced from one sample in a study of blood T cell repertoires in COVID-19. Libraries were prepared by immunoSEQ multiplex PCR; TCRdb keeps only in-frame clonotypes and omits some of them. The sample includes over 100,000 clones, around 89% of them seen just once. Sequencing was carried out using peripheral blood. These receptors originate from a human donor with acute or convalescent COVID-19. The donor label of this sample is uncertain.

V and J are TRBV28 and TRBJ2-3; weak D call: TRBD2 (5 bases). Germline CDR1 is MDHEN and CDR2 is SYDVKM. The CDR3 covers 15 residues. The V end lost 0 bases, the J end lost 1 base, and 8 bases lay between the germline ends. CDR3 amino acids: CASSLWVSGTDTQYF. The CDR3 nucleotides read TGTGCCAGCAGTTTATGGGTTAGCGGCACAGATACGCAGTATTTT. Full variable domain (outside the CDR3, taken from reference TRBV28 and TRBJ2-3): DVKVTQSSRYLVKRTGEKVFLECVQDMDHENMFWYRQDPGLGLRLIYFSYDVKMKEKGDIPEGYSVSREKKERFSLILESASTNQTSMYLCASSLWVSGTDTQYFGPGTRLTVL.

This sequence joins TRBV20-1 and TRBJ1-5; 9 positions match TRBD1. V trimming: 5 bases; J trimming: 4 bases; junction bases outside the gene matches: 12. Germline V CDR1 and CDR2: DFQATT, SNEGSKA (reference sequence). This CDR3 has 16 amino acids. This CDR3 is CSAGESGTGRNQPQHF. The CDR3 region has the DNA TGCAGTGCTGGTGAATCCGGGACAGGGCGGAATCAGCCCCAGCATTTT.

This clone has only one observation. The V call is TRBV19, the J call TRBJ1-6; TRBD1 agrees at 7 bases. Unmatched junction bases numbered 5, after V lost 5 bases and J lost 7 bases. The germline gives CDR1 LNHDA, CDR2 SQIVND (reference sequence). This CDR3 is built from 14 residues. This CDR3 is CASSPGRGNSPLHF. The CDR3 DNA sequence: TGTGCCAGTAGTCCGGGCAGGGGGAATTCACCCCTCCACTTT.

The rearrangement uses TRBV6-2 or TRBV6-3 and TRBJ1-5; no reliable D call. The V gene lost 4 bases and the J gene lost 5 bases, with 6 bases spanning the gap. From germline, CDR1 is MNHEY and CDR2 SVGEGT. The CDR3 has 12 amino acids. The CDR3 DNA reads TGTGCCAGCAGTTTCAAATATCAGCCCCAGCATTTT. Protein sequence: CASSFKYQPQHF.

The V call is TRBV29-1, the J call TRBJ1-1; D unclear. The V end lost 3 bases, the J end lost 3 bases, and 11 bases lay between the germline ends. The CDR3 contains 13 residues. CDR1 and CDR2 (germline): SQVTM, ANQGSEA. Written as DNA, the CDR3 is TGCAGCGTTGACAGTGTTATGGACACTGAAGCTTTCTTT. This sequence encodes CSVDSVMDTEAFF.

V is TRBV28 and J is TRBJ2-7, with unresolved D. V lost 7 bases and J 5 bases, leaving 9 bases between the germline ends. From germline, CDR1 is MDHEN and CDR2 SYDVKM. The CDR3 sequence is 11 residues long. The CDR3 bases are TGTGCCAGCACGAGCATCAACGAGCAGTACTTC. This gives the protein CASTSINEQYF.

The rearrangement uses TRBV28 and TRBJ1-5; D uncertain. V shed 10 bases and J shed 6 bases, with 13 bases lying between them. Per germline, CDR1 MDHEN and CDR2 SYDVKM. This CDR3 has 12 residues. The chain's CDR3 is CATGVLGQPQHF. CDR3 DNA: TGTGCCACCGGGGTATTGGGTCAGCCCCAGCATTTT.

The chain employs TRBV14 and TRBJ2-3; D is possibly TRBD1 (6 bases). The CDR3 has 15 residues. Trimming cost V 1 base and J 4 bases, with 12 bases left between them. CDR1 and CDR2 from the germline V gene are SGHDN and FVKESK. CDR3 region: CASSQVGTGPDTQYF. The CDR3 DNA follows: TGTGCCAGCAGCCAAGTCGGAACAGGGCCAGATACGCAGTATTTT.

This rearrangement joins TRBV9 to TRBJ1-2; no firm D call. Deletions cut 5 bases from V and 7 bases from J, with 15 bases between. Germline CDR1 reads SGDLS; CDR2 reads YYNGEE. This CDR3 spans 13 amino acids. CDR3 sequence (DNA): TGTGCCAGCAGGGCGGGGTCAAAAGCTGGCTACACCTTC. The encoded protein is CASRAGSKAGYTF.

The V and J genes are TRBV7-4 and TRBJ2-1; no definite D call. Germline CDR1 is SGHVT and CDR2 is SQSDAQ. V was pared by 5 bases and J by 8 bases, with 10 bases between. The CDR3 spans 12 residues. CDR3 sequence (DNA): TGTGCCAGCAGCCCCCCCGTCGATGAGCAGTTCTTC. Translated: CASSPPVDEQFF.

The V and J genes are TRBV28 and TRBJ1-5; perhaps TRBD1 as D (6 bases). The CDR3 totals 16 residues. CDR1 is MDHEN, CDR2 SYDVKM, per germline. V lost 2 bases to trimming and J lost 4 bases, with 15 bases between them. The CDR3 DNA is TGTGCCAGCAGTTTAGGGGGTTCCACAGGGAATCAGCCCCAGCATTTT. It translates to CASSLGGSTGNQPQHF.